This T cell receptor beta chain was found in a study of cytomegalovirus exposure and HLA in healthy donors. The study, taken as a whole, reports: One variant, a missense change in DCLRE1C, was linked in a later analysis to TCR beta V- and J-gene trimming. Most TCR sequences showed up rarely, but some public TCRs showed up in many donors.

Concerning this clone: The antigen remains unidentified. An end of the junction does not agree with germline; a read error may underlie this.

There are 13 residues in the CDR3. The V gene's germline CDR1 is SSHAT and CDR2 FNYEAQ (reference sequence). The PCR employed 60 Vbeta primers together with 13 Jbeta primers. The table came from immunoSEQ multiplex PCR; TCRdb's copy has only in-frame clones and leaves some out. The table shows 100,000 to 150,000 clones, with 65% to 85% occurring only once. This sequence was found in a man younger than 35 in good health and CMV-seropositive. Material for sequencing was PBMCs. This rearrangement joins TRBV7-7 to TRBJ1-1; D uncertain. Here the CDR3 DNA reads TGTGCTAGCAGCTCCAGTGTTAACACTGAAGCTTTCTTT. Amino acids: CASSSSVNTEAFF.